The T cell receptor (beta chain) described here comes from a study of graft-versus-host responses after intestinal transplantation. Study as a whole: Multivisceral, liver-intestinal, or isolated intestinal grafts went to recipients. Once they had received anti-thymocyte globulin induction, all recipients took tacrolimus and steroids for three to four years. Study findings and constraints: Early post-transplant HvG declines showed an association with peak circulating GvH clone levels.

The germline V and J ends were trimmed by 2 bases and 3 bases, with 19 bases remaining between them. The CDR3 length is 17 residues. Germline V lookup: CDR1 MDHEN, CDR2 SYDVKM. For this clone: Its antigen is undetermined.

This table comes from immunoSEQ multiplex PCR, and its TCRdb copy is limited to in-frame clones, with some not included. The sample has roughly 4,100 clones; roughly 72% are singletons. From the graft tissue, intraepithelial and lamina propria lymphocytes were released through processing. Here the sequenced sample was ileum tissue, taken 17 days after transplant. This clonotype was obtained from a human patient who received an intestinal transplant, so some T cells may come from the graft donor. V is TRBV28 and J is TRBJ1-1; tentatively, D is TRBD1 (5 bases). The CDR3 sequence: CASSLTLGRGDHTEAFF. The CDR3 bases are TGTGCCAGCAGTTTAACGCTGGGGCGGGGTGATCACACTGAAGCTTTCTTT.